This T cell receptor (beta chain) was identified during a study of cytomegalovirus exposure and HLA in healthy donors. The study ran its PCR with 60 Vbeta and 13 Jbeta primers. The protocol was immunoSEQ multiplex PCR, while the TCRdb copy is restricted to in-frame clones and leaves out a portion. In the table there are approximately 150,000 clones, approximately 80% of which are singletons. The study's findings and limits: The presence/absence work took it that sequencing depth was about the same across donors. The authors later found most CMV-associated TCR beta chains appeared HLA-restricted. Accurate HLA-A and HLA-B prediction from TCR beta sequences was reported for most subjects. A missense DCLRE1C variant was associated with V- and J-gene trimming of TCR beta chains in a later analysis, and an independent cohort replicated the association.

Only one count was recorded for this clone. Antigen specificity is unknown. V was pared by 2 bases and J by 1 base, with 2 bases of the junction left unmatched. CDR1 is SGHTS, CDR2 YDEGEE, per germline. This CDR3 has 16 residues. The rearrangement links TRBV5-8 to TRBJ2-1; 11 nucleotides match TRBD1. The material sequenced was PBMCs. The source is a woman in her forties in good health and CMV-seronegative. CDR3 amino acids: CASSFRDRGSYNEQFF. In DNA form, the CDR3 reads TGTGCCAGCAGCTTCCGGGACAGGGGGTCCTACAATGAGCAGTTCTTC.